This is a list of T cell receptor beta chains from one sample in a study of T cells in Graves' hyperthyroidism and ophthalmopathy. TCRdb fed the multiplex PCR reads into MiXCR, producing one record per CDR3 protein. The table records under 800,000 distinct CDR3 sequences, 12% to 15% of them present only once. Sequencing was performed on blood. Every receptor here comes from a woman aged 18-30 years with Graves' hyperthyroidism. Each CDR3 is given with its conserved first and last residue. The D gene is left open where the match is weak. Clone size is given for some rows only: seen once, a few or many times, or a class if the clone is expanded.

V,D,size,J,CDR3,DNA
TRBV5-5,TRBD1,NA,TRBJ2-7,CASSLVHGTGRSYEQYF,TGTGCCAGCAGCTTGGTTCATGGGACAGGCCGCTCCTACGAGCAGTACTTC
TRBV13,NA,many,TRBJ2-1,CASSLGVGREQFF,TGTGCCAGCAGCTTAGGGGTTGGACGCGAGCAGTTCTTC
TRBV11-2,TRBD1,many,TRBJ2-7,CASTDRGTYEQYF,TGTGCCAGCACGGACAGGGGAACCTACGAGCAGTACTTC
TRBV14,NA,many,TRBJ2-1,CASTEDTRSYNEQFF,TGTGCCAGCACCGAGGACACGCGCTCCTACAATGAGCAGTTCTTC
TRBV12-3/TRBV12-4,NA,many,TRBJ1-1,CASSFFRTKPSLEAFF,TGTGCCAGCAGTTTTTTCAGGACCAAACCGTCGCTGGAAGCTTTCTTT
TRBV29-1,TRBD2,many,TRBJ2-3,CSVNPRAGATDTQYF,TGCAGCGTCAACCCCCGGGCGGGAGCCACAGATACGCAGTATTTT
TRBV5-1,NA,few,TRBJ1-3,CASSTPDGNTIYF,TGCGCCAGCAGCACTCCTGATGGGAACACCATATATTTT
TRBV7-3,TRBD2,NA,TRBJ2-5,CASSLTSGIQETQYF,TGTGCCAGCAGCTTGACTAGCGGGATCCAAGAGACCCAGTACTTC
TRBV28,TRBD1,many,TRBJ2-5,CASSFGRGRETQYF,TGTGCCAGCAGTTTTGGTAGGGGGCGTGAGACCCAGTACTTC
TRBV6-1,TRBD2,many,TRBJ2-4,CASKQAGGGKNIQYF,TGTGCCAGCAAGCAAGCGGGAGGGGGCAAAAACATTCAGTACTTC
TRBV6-2/TRBV6-3,NA,few,TRBJ2-6,CASFDGPSGANVLTF,TGTGCCAGCTTCGACGGTCCCTCTGGGGCCAACGTCCTGACTTTC
TRBV19,NA,NA,TRBJ1-1,CASSMVGTEAFF,TGTGCCAGTAGTATGGTGGGGACTGAAGCTTTCTTT
TRBV3-1,TRBD2,NA,TRBJ2-1,CASRPGLAGEQFF,TGTGCCAGCCGTCCGGGACTAGCGGGAGAGCAGTTCTTC
TRBV28,NA,many,TRBJ2-1,CASRLEGAFSYNEQFF,TGTGCCAGCCGGTTGGAGGGGGCCTTCTCCTACAATGAGCAGTTCTTC
TRBV6-1,NA,many,TRBJ2-2,CASSQIQNTGELFF,TGTGCCAGCAGTCAGATCCAGAACACCGGGGAGCTGTTTTTT
TRBV30,TRBD1,few,TRBJ2-7,CAWSGQGSYEQYF,TGTGCCTGGAGCGGACAGGGTTCCTACGAGCAGTACTTC
TRBV4-2,TRBD1,NA,TRBJ2-7,CASSQNRGTGVHEQYF,TGTGCCAGCAGCCAAAACCGTGGGACAGGGGTCCACGAGCAGTACTTC
TRBV6-5,NA,NA,TRBJ2-1,CASSYGGEQFF,TGTGCCAGCAGTTATGGGGGTGAGCAGTTCTTC
TRBV12-3/TRBV12-4,NA,many,TRBJ2-3,CASSPFGGRPDTQYF,TGTGCCAGCAGTCCGTTCGGGGGGCGCCCAGATACGCAGTATTTT
TRBV2,TRBD1,many,TRBJ1-3,CASSEYGTGLQNTIYF,TGTGCCAGCAGTGAGTACGGGACAGGACTGCAAAACACCATATATTTT
TRBV30,TRBD1,many,TRBJ2-2,CAWIRGLGQGNTGELFF,TGTGCCTGGATTAGGGGTCTAGGACAGGGCAACACCGGGGAGCTGTTTTTT
TRBV11-1,NA,many,TRBJ2-1,CASSLRRAGPVINEQFF,TGTGCCAGCAGCTTAAGACGGGCGGGACCAGTGATCAATGAGCAGTTCTTC
TRBV18,NA,NA,TRBJ1-4,CASSRWGDGNEKLFF,TGTGCCAGCTCCCGGTGGGGCGACGGTAATGAAAAACTGTTTTTT
TRBV7-2,NA,NA,TRBJ2-5,CASNPGGSQETQYF,TGTGCCAGCAACCCAGGGGGGAGTCAAGAGACCCAGTACTTC
TRBV5-5,TRBD2,NA,TRBJ2-7,CAGSLASGATYEQYF,TGTGCCGGCAGCTTGGCTAGCGGGGCCACCTACGAGCAGTACTTC
TRBV28,TRBD2,many,TRBJ2-7,CASSHPPPSGRVYEQYF,TGTGCCAGCAGTCACCCACCCCCAAGCGGGAGAGTATACGAGCAGTACTTC
TRBV28,NA,many,TRBJ2-5,CASSLRDTEETQYF,TGTGCCAGCAGTCTCCGGGACACCGAAGAGACCCAGTACTTC
TRBV5-4,NA,NA,TRBJ2-5,CASSSEGLQETQYF,TGTGCCAGCAGCTCAGAAGGACTCCAAGAGACCCAGTACTTC
TRBV11-2,NA,many,TRBJ2-7,CASSRPAEQYF,TGTGCCAGCAGCCGCCCAGCCGAGCAGTACTTC